This passage covers 24 T cell receptor beta chains from one sample sequenced in a study of cytomegalovirus exposure and HLA in healthy donors. Use of 60 Vbeta and 13 Jbeta primers characterized the PCR. Sequencing was performed with immunoSEQ multiplex PCR; in TCRdb, only in-frame clones are kept and a portion is missing. This table holds about 160,000 clones, roughly 81% found once. Material for sequencing was PBMCs. All receptors derive from a woman between 45 and 60 years old in good health and CMV-seronegative.

The chain has TRBV7-8 and TRBJ1-1, with a tentative D call TRBD1 (6 bases). Germline CDR1 and CDR2: SGHVS and FQNEAQ. CDR3 length: 13 residues. V was cut by 5 bases and J by 8 bases, with 15 bases left in between. CDR3 protein: CASSISRGREAFF. The CDR3 nucleotides read TGTGCCAGCAGCATCTCCAGGGGTCGGGAAGCTTTCTTT.

This sequence joins TRBV9 and TRBJ2-2, with D perhaps TRBD2 (6 bases). V was shortened by 4 bases and J by 0 bases, with 13 bases between the two germline ends. CDR3 length equals 16 residues. Per germline, CDR1 SGDLS and CDR2 YYNGEE. DNA of the CDR3: TGTGCCAGCAGCCCTCTAGCGCCGGCGAACACCGGGGAGCTGTTTTTT. It codes for CASSPLAPANTGELFF.

The V call is TRBV19, the J call TRBJ1-1, with D perhaps TRBD1 (6 bases). V lost 5 bases to trimming and J lost 3 bases, with 13 bases between them. Germline CDR1 is LNHDA and CDR2 is SQIVND (reference sequence). This CDR3 has 14 residues. The CDR3 loop is CASSSTGRDTEAFF. In nucleotides, the CDR3 is TGTGCCAGTAGTTCAACAGGGAGGGACACTGAAGCTTTCTTT.

This chain links TRBV11-2 with TRBJ2-3; 10 positions agree with TRBD2. The germline V gene has CDR1 SGHAT and CDR2 FQNNGV. The CDR3 has 18 amino acids. J gave up 3 bases and V 2 bases, and 11 bases lay outside the gene matches. The CDR3 region is CASSLLYRAGGQTDTQYF. The CDR3 DNA reads as TGTGCCAGCAGCTTATTATACAGAGCGGGGGGGCAAACAGATACGCAGTATTTT. Using reference TRBV11-2 and TRBJ2-3 for the parts outside the CDR3, the full variable domain is EAGVAQSPRYKIIEKRQSVAFWCNPISGHATLYWYQQILGQGPKLLIQFQNNGVVDDSQLPKDRFSAERLKGVDSTLKIQPAKLEDSAVYLCASSLLYRAGGQTDTQYFGPGTRLTVL.

The chain uses TRBV5-4 and TRBJ1-2; TRBD1 agrees at 7 bases. The length of the CDR3 is 14 residues. The V gene end was trimmed by 4 bases and the J gene end by 5 bases; junction bases not matched to a gene: 8. Germline values: CDR1 SGHNT, CDR2 YYREEE (reference sequence). Written as DNA, the CDR3 is TGTGCCAGCAGCCCTACAGGGGCGGGGTATGGCTACACCTTC. Its protein is CASSPTGAGYGYTF.

There are a few counts of this clone. The V gene is TRBV7-8, the J gene TRBJ1-3; TRBD1 is a possible D gene (6 bases). With 4 bases removed from V and 4 bases from J, the gap between germline ends came to 8 bases. CDR3 length equals 13 residues. Per the germline V gene, CDR1 is SGHVS and CDR2 is FQNEAQ. The CDR3 coding sequence is TGTGCCAGCAGCTCCGGACAGGGAAACACCATATATTTT. Translated, it gives CASSSGQGNTIYF.

The V call is TRBV14, the J call TRBJ1-2; D is unclear. The CDR3 is 15 amino acids. V lost 0 bases and J lost 2, with 10 bases in between. The germline gives CDR1 SGHDN, CDR2 FVKESK. The CDR3, as DNA: TGTGCCAGCAGCCAAGATGTGGGCAGGAACTATGGCTACACCTTC. Amino acid sequence: CASSQDVGRNYGYTF.

This rearrangement joins TRBV28 to TRBJ1-2, with unresolved D. Between the trimmed V and J ends, which lost 7 bases and 3 bases, there was a span of 30 bases. From germline, CDR1 is MDHEN and CDR2 SYDVKM. The CDR3 is 19 residues long. CDR3 sequence: CASTESRVTNAMAYYGYTF. CDR3 in DNA: TGTGCCAGCACCGAGTCCCGGGTAACGAACGCGATGGCTTACTATGGCTACACCTTC.

The chain employs TRBV5-4 and TRBJ1-1; D not resolved. V was pared by 0 bases and J by 4 bases, with 4 bases between. This CDR3 is 12 amino acids long. The germline gives CDR1 SGHNT, CDR2 YYREEE (reference sequence). CDR3 in amino acids: CASSLVSTEAFF. The DNA for the CDR3 is TGTGCCAGCAGCTTGGTATCCACTGAAGCTTTCTTT.

The chain joins TRBV5-1 to TRBJ1-4; TRBD1 matches at 7 bases. After removal of 0 bases from V and 15 bases from J, the junction contained 8 bases not matched to a gene. CDR1 is SGHRS, CDR2 YFSETQ, per germline. The CDR3 is 13 residues long. CDR3 loop: CASSLDGTALLFF. In nucleotides, the CDR3 is TGCGCCAGCAGCTTGGATGGGACAGCGCTTTTGTTTTTT.

In this sample, this clone turned up a few times. The chain joins TRBV4-1 to TRBJ2-5; 11 bases are a match to TRBD1. Germline V gene lookup returns CDR1 MGHRA and CDR2 YSYEKL. V was pared by 4 bases and J by 5 bases, with 9 bases of the junction left unmatched. The CDR3 contains 16 residues. CDR3 loop: CASSLAGTGGWETQYF. Written as DNA, the CDR3 is TGCGCCAGCAGCCTCGCCGGGACAGGGGGATGGGAGACCCAGTACTTC.

The V gene is TRBV11-2, the J gene TRBJ1-2; 9 positions agree with TRBD1. The germline gives CDR1 SGHAT, CDR2 FQNNGV. The CDR3 is 13 residues long. V was pared by 5 bases and J by 4 bases, with 2 bases of the junction left unmatched. The CDR3 sequence: CASSLDRGYGYTF. CDR3 bases: TGTGCCAGCAGCCTGGACAGGGGCTATGGCTACACCTTC.

The rearrangement joins TRBV6-6 to TRBJ1-2, with 7 positions matching TRBD1. The V segment lost 6 bases and the J segment 4 bases; nucleotides outside the gene matches: 8. The CDR3 is made up of 14 amino acids. From germline, CDR1 is MNHNY and CDR2 SVGAGI (reference sequence). The CDR3 coding sequence is TGTGCCAGCAGGTCAGGGGGTGTTGGCTATGGCTACACCTTC. It yields the protein CASRSGGVGYGYTF.

The genes are TRBV30 and TRBJ1-1; TRBD1 might be the D (6 bases). The V and J ends lost 4 bases and 2 bases respectively, with 14 bases between them. The length of the CDR3 is 14 residues. Germline-derived CDR1 and CDR2 are GTSNPN and SVGIG (reference sequence). The CDR3 spells CAWKKTGINTEAFF. CDR3 nucleotide sequence: TGTGCCTGGAAAAAGACAGGAATCAACACTGAAGCTTTCTTT.

V and J are TRBV7-2 and TRBJ2-3, with 7 nucleotides matching TRBD1. The CDR3 has 14 residues. V was pared by 3 bases and J by 1 base, with 1 base of the junction left unmatched. Looked up from germline, CDR1 is SGHTA and CDR2 is FQGNSA. The CDR3 nucleotides are TGTGCCAGCAGCTTCGACAGGGGCACAGATACGCAGTATTTT. It specifies CASSFDRGTDTQYF.

J is TRBJ2-2 and V is TRBV6-5; D gene unclear. With 2 bases removed from V and 8 bases from J, the gap between germline ends came to 12 bases. This CDR3 has 14 amino acids. CDR1 is MNHEY, CDR2 SVGAGI, per germline. Written as DNA, the CDR3 is TGTGCCAGCAGTTACAGCTTAAAGAGGGGGGAGCTGTTTTTT. Its translation is CASSYSLKRGELFF.

The chain combines TRBV4-2 with TRBJ2-3; 9 bases map to TRBD2. The CDR3 loop spans 17 amino acids. Germline loops: CDR1 LGHNA, CDR2 YNFKEQ. V shed 3 bases and J 1 base; nucleotides not matched to a gene: 8. The CDR3 is CASSHLPASGGTDTQYF. The CDR3 region has the DNA TGTGCCAGCAGCCACCTCCCGGCTAGCGGGGGCACAGATACGCAGTATTTT.

This clone was recorded once. The genes are TRBV10-1 and TRBJ2-7; TRBD2 agrees at 7 bases. This CDR3 has 16 amino acids. V dropped 4 bases and J dropped 2; count of bases not matched to a gene: 11. The germline V gene has CDR1 WNHNN and CDR2 SYGVQD (reference sequence). DNA for the CDR3: TGCGCCAGCAGTGGAAGCGGGACGCTGATCCCCTACGAGCAGTACTTC. Its protein product is CASSGSGTLIPYEQYF.

V gene TRBV19 combines with J gene TRBJ1-5; no firm D call. CDR3 size: 14 residues. Trimming shortened V by 3 bases and J by 1 base, and 7 bases separated the two germline ends. Germline CDR1 reads LNHDA; CDR2 reads SQIVND (reference sequence). The DNA for the CDR3 is TGTGCCAGTAGTATGCAGGCAAGCAATCAGCCCCAGCATTTT. It translates to CASSMQASNQPQHF.

The V call is TRBV5-1, the J call TRBJ2-7; 7 bases are shared with TRBD1. V was clipped by 4 bases and J by 0 bases; unmatched bases: 7. This CDR3 spans 15 amino acids. Germline V gene data show CDR1 as SGHRS and CDR2 as YFSETQ. The CDR3 DNA sequence: TGCGCCAGCAGCCATAGGACAGGCAGCTCCTACGAGCAGTACTTC. Translating gives CASSHRTGSSYEQYF.

The chain is built from TRBV21-1 and TRBJ1-1. TRBV21-1 constitutes a pseudogene. The CDR3 is made up of 15 amino acids. The DNA for the CDR3 is TGTGCCAGCAGCGGAGAAGGGGAGGTGAACACTGAAGCTTTCTTT. Translating gives CASSGEGEVNTEAFF.

With regard to this clone: The sample carries other DNA sequences with the same CDR3. The chain employs TRBV6-5 and TRBJ2-7; weak D call: TRBD1 (5 bases). This CDR3 region has 13 residues. Trimming removed 3 bases from V and 3 bases from J, with 9 bases in between. CDR1 and CDR2 (germline): MNHEY, SVGAGI. This CDR3 reads CASSYNRNYEQYF. The DNA for the CDR3 is TGTGCCAGCAGTTATAACAGGAACTACGAGCAGTACTTC.

V and J are TRBV7-9 and TRBJ1-4; 7 positions agree with TRBD1. Germline V lookup: CDR1 SEHNR, CDR2 FQNEAQ (reference sequence). After removal of 4 bases from V and 4 bases from J, the junction contained 6 bases not matched to a gene. The CDR3 is 15 amino acids. DNA of the CDR3: TGTGCCAGCAGCTCCCAACAGGGGTTTAATGAAAAACTGTTTTTT. As protein: CASSSQQGFNEKLFF.

The gene calls are TRBV10-3 and TRBJ1-2; 7 bases fit TRBD1. The ends lost 10 bases at V and 2 bases at J; junction bases unmatched: 7. There are 13 residues in the CDR3. CDR1 and CDR2 (germline): ENHRY, SYGVKD. CDR3 loop: CATADRANYGYTF. CDR3 DNA: TGTGCCACCGCCGACAGGGCGAACTATGGCTACACCTTC.